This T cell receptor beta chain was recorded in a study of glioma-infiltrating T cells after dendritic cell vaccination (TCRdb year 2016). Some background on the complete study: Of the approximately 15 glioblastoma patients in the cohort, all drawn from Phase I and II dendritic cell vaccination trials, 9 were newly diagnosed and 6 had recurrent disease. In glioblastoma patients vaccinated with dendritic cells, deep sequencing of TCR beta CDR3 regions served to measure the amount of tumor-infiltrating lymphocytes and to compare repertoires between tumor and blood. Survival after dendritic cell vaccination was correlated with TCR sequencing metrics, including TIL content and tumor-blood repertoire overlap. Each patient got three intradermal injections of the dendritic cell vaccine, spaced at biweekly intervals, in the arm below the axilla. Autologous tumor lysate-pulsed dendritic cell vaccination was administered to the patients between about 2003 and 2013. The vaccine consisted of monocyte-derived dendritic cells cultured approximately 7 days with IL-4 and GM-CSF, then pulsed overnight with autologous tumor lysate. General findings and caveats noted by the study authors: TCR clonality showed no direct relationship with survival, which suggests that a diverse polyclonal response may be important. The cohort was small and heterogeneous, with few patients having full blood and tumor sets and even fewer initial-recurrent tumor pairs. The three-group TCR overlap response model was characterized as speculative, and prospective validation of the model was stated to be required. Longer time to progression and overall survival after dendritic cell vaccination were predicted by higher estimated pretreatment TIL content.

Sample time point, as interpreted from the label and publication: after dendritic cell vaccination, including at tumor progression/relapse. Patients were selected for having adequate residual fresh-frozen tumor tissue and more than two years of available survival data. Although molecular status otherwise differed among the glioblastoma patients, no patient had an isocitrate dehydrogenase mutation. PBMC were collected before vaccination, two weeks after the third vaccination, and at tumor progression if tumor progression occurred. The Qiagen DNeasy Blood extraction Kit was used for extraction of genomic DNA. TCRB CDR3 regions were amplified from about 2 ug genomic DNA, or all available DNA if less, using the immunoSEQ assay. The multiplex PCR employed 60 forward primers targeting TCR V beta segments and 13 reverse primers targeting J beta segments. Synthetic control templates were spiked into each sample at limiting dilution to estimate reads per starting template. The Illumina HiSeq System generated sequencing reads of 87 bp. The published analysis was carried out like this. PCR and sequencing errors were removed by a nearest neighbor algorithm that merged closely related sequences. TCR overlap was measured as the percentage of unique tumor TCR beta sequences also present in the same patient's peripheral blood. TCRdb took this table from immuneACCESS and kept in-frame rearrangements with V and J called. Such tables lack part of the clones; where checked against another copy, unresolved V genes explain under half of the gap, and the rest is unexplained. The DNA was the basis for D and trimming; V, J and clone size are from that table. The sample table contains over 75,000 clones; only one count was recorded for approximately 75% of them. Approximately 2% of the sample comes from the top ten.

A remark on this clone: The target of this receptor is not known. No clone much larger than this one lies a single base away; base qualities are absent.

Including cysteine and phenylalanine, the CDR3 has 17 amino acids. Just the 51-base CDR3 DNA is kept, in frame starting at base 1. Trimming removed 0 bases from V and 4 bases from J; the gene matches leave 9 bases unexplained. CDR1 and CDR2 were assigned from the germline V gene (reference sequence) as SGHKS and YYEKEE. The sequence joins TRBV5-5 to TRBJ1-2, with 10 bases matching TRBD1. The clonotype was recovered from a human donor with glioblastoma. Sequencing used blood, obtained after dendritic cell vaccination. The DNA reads TGTGCCAGCAGCTTGGGACAGGGGGCTTCGATGATCTATGGCTACACCTTC. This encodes CASSLGQGASMIYGYTF.